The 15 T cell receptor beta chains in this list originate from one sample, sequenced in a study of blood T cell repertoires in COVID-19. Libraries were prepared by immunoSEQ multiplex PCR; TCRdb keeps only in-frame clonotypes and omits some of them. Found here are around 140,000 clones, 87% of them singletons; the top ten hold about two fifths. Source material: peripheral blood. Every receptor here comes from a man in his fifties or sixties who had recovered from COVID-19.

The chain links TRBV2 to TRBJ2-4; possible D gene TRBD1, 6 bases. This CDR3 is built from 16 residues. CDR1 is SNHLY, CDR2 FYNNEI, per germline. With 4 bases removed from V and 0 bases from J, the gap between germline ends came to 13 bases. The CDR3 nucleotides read TGTGCCAGCAGTGTCGTCGGACAGCTAGCCAAAAACATTCAGTACTTC. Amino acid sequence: CASSVVGQLAKNIQYF.

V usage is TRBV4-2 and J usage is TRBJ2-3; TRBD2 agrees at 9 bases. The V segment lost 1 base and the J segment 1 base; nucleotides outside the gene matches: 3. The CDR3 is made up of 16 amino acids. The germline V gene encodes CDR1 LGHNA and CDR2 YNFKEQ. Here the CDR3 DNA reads TGTGCCAGCAGCCAAGTTAGCGGGGGAGGCACAGATACGCAGTATTTT. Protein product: CASSQVSGGGTDTQYF.

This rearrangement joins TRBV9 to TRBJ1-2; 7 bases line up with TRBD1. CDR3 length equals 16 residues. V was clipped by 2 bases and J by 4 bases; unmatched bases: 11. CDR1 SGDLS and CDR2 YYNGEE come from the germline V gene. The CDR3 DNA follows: TGTGCCAGCAGCGTTTCCGGGACAGTGTTGGCCTATGGCTACACCTTC. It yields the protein CASSVSGTVLAYGYTF.

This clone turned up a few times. The CDR3 bases are TGCGCCAGCAGCCAAGTTCCGGGACAGGCTAATTCACCCCTCCACTTT. It translates to CASSQVPGQANSPLHF. The chain couples TRBV4-3 to TRBJ1-6; 8 bases are shared with TRBD1. After removal of 1 base from V and 6 bases from J, the junction contained 5 bases not matched to a gene. The CDR3 consists of 16 residues. Germline-derived CDR1 and CDR2 are LGHNA and YSLEER.

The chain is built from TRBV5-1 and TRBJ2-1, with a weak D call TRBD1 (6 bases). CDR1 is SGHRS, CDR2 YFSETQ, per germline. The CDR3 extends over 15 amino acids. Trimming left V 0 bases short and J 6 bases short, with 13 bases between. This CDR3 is CASSLGGGPINEQFF. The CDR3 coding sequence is TGCGCCAGCAGCTTGGGTGGGGGCCCCATCAATGAGCAGTTCTTC.

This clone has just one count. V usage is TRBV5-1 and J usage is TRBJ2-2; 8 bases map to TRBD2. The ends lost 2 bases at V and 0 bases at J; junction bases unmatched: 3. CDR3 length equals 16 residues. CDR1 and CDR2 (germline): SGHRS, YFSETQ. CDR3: CASSLLAESNTGELFF. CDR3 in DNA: TGCGCCAGCAGCTTACTAGCGGAATCGAACACCGGGGAGCTGTTTTTT. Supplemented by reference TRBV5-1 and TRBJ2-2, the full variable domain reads KAGVTQTPRYLIKTRGQQVTLSCSPISGHRSVSWYQQTPGQGLQFLFEYFSETQRNKGNFPGRFSGRQFSNSRSEMNVSTLELGDSALYLCASSLLAESNTGELFFGEGSRLTVL.

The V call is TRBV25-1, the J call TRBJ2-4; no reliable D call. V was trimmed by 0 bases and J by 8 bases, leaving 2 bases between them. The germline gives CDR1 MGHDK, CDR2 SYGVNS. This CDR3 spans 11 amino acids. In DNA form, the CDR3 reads TGTGCCAGCAGTGAATACGACATTCAGTACTTC. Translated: CASSEYDIQYF.

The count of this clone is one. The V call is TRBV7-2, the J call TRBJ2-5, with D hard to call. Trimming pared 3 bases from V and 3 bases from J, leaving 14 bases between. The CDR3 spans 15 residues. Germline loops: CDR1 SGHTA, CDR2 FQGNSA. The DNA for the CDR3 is TGTGCCAGCAGCTTGATAGACATGACCAAAGAGACCCAGTACTTC. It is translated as CASSLIDMTKETQYF.

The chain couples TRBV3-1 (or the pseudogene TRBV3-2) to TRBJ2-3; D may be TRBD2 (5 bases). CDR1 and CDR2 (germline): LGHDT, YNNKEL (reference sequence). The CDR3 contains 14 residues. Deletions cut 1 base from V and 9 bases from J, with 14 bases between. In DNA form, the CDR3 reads TGTGCCAGCAGCCAAGGAACCCTCGGGATGACGCAGTATTTT. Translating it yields CASSQGTLGMTQYF.

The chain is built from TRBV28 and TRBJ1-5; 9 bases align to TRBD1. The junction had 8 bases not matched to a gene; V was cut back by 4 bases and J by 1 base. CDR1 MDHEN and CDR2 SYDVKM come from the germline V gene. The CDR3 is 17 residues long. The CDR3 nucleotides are TGTGCCAGCAGTTATGGGACAGGGAGTTGGAGCAATCAGCCCCAGCATTTT. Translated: CASSYGTGSWSNQPQHF.

DNA of the CDR3: TGCGCCAGCAGCTTGAGACAGGGCGGCGCCTACAATGAGCAGTTCTTC. This gives the protein CASSLRQGGAYNEQFF. The rearrangement joins TRBV5-1 to TRBJ2-1, with 7 positions matching TRBD1. The CDR3 runs 16 residues. The trim removed 1 base at V and 2 bases at J, leaving 6 bases unmatched. Looked up from germline, CDR1 is SGHRS and CDR2 is YFSETQ.

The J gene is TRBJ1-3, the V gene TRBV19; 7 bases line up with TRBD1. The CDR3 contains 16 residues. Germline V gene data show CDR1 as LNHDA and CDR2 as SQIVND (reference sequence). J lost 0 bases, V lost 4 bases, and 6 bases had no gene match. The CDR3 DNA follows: TGTGCCAGTAGTACACAGGGACAGCTCTCTGGAAACACCATATATTTT. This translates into CASSTQGQLSGNTIYF.

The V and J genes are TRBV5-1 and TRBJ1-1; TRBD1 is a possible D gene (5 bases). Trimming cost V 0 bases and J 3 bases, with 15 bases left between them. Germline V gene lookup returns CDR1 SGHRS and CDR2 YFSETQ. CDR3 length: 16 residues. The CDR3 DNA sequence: TGCGCCAGCAGCTTGGGCAGGGTAATATTGGACACTGAAGCTTTCTTT. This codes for CASSLGRVILDTEAFF.

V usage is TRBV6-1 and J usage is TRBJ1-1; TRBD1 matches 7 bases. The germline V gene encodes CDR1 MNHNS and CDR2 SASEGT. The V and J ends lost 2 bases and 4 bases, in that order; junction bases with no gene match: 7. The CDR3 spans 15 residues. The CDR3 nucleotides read TGTGCCAGCAGTGAATACATAGGGGGCCTCACTGAAGCTTTCTTT. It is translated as CASSEYIGGLTEAFF.

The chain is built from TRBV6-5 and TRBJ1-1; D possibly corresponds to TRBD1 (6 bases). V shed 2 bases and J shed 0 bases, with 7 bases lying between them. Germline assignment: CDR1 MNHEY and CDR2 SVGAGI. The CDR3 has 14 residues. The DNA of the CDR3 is TGTGCCAGCAGTTACAACAGGGTGAACACTGAAGCTTTCTTT. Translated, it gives CASSYNRVNTEAFF.